Sequencing of this T cell receptor (beta chain) was carried out in a study of OX40 agonist ivuxolimab in advanced cancers. Study-level information: Ivuxolimab was delivered to patients intravenously every 2 weeks at doses spanning 0.01 to 10 mg/kg. The diagnoses of dose-escalation patients were hepatocellular carcinoma, melanoma, renal cell or head and neck cancer.

The CDR3 contains 12 residues. Trimming cost V 8 bases and J 2 bases, with 10 bases left between them. Germline V CDR1 and CDR2: MNHEY, SVGAGI. General study results and limits: Low normalized T-cell clonal expansion also characterized some of the nonresponders.

Assay: immunoSEQ multiplex PCR; the TCRdb copy retains only in-frame clones and omits some. This sample yields around 25,000 clones, of which approximately 82% are seen a single time; roughly a quarter belongs to the top ten. Worth noting for this clone: What it recognizes is unknown.

The TCR was taken from an adult with an advanced solid tumor such as melanoma, head and neck, liver or kidney cancer. This specimen was CD4+ or CD8+ T cells sorted from blood, taken in a trial of the OX40 agonist ivuxolimab. The chain uses TRBV6-5 and TRBJ2-7; no clear D. Here the CDR3 reads CASGVRPYEQYF. CDR3 nucleotide sequence: TGTGCCAGCGGGGTCCGACCCTACGAGCAGTACTTC.